A single sample gave rise to the 7 T cell receptor beta chains below, sequenced in a study of T cell responses to AZD1222 COVID-19 vaccine. The data were produced by immunoSEQ multiplex PCR, yet TCRdb's version contains in-frame clones alone and is incomplete. The sample holds some 140,000 clones, 80% to 95% seen once. Source: peripheral blood, taken 28 days after the second AZD1222 dose. The receptor set was obtained from an adult who received the AZD1222 COVID-19 vaccine.

The chain links TRBV5-1 to TRBJ2-5, with 8 bases identical to TRBD1. Germline trimming cut 4 bases from V and 5 bases from J; bases unmatched to any gene: 7. Per germline, CDR1 SGHRS and CDR2 YFSETQ. The CDR3 sequence is 14 residues long. CDR3 DNA sequence: TGCGCCAGCAGCAATATACAGGGGGAGGAGACCCAGTACTTC. Translating it yields CASSNIQGEETQYF.

This chain uses TRBV7-9 with TRBJ1-1; weak D call: TRBD1 (5 bases). This CDR3 region has 15 residues. Germline CDR1 is SEHNR and CDR2 is FQNEAQ (reference sequence). The V and J ends lost 5 bases and 6 bases respectively, with 19 bases between them. The CDR3 region is CASSPFGGEISEAFF. CDR3 sequence (DNA): TGTGCCAGCAGCCCGTTTGGGGGGGAAATCTCTGAAGCTTTCTTT. Together with reference TRBV7-9 and TRBJ1-1, the CDR3 gives the full variable domain: DTGVSQNPRHKITKRGQNVTFRCDPISEHNRLYWYRQTLGQGPEFLTYFQNEAQLEKSRLLSDRFSAERPKGSFSTLEIQRTEQGDSAMYLCASSPFGGEISEAFFGQGTRLTVV.

The chain uses TRBV5-8 and TRBJ2-4; either TRBD1 or TRBD2 may fit D (5 bases each). This CDR3 region has 15 residues. Trimming shortened V by 5 bases and J by 9 bases, and 21 bases separated the two germline ends. CDR1 is SGHTS, CDR2 YDEGEE, per germline. Here the CDR3 DNA reads TGTGCCAGCAGAGCCTACGGGACGGCTGTAGGCATTCAGTACTTC. Protein: CASRAYGTAVGIQYF.

This chain uses TRBV9 with TRBJ2-1; 8 nucleotides align to TRBD1. CDR3 size: 15 residues. After removal of 0 bases from V and 6 bases from J, the junction contained 5 bases not matched to a gene. Germline CDR1 is SGDLS and CDR2 is YYNGEE. The CDR3, as DNA: TGTGCCAGCAGCGTAGCGGGACAGGAGTTCAATGAGCAGTTCTTC. Residues: CASSVAGQEFNEQFF.

The chain combines TRBV5-1 with TRBJ2-7; TRBD2 aligns across 7 bases. Germline CDR1 reads SGHRS; CDR2 reads YFSETQ. J lost 3 bases, V lost 4 bases, and 10 bases had no gene match. This CDR3 region has 15 residues. For the CDR3, the DNA is TGCGCCAGCAGCCCCGCCCCGGGACTACTCTACGAGCAGTACTTC. Protein sequence: CASSPAPGLLYEQYF.

This sequence joins TRBV9 and TRBJ1-6; D is uncertain. This CDR3 has 14 amino acids. The V end was cut by 1 base, the J end by 5 bases, with 7 bases between. Germline CDR1 reads SGDLS; CDR2 reads YYNGEE. CDR3 in DNA: TGTGCCAGCAGCGTACAGCCGGATAATTCACCCCTCCACTTT. It yields the protein CASSVQPDNSPLHF.

The V call is TRBV3-1 (or the pseudogene TRBV3-2), the J call TRBJ1-1; no definite D call. V was cut by 1 base and J by 0 bases, with 9 bases left in between. The CDR3 has 15 residues. Germline lookup yields CDR1 LGHDT and CDR2 YNNKEL (reference sequence). CDR3 coding DNA: TGTGCCAGCAGCCAAGGTGGTCAAATGAACACTGAAGCTTTCTTT. It yields the protein CASSQGGQMNTEAFF.